This T cell receptor beta chain was identified in a study of shared clonotypes between healthy human individuals. Across the study: CD4 naive and CD4 memory each took three plates per donor, while CD8 naive took two and CD8 memory one. Overall study results and limits: Only blood underwent sampling, and tissue repertoires likely differ.

Healthy and HIV-negative, the adult donors had no recent acute infections or vaccinations. CD4+ cells underwent separation, giving CD45RA+ naive and CD45RA-negative memory subsets. This clone was seen many times. Its specificity is unknown. Assay used: immunoSEQ multiplex PCR; TCRdb lists only in-frame clones, some missing. In the table there are over a million clones, approximately 80% of which are singletons. The CDR3 extends over 16 amino acids. Germline values: CDR1 SGHAT, CDR2 FQDESV (reference sequence). Trimming stripped 5 bases from V and 5 bases from J, with 21 bases between. This receptor was obtained from a man aged 18 to 29 in good health. Some clones in this sample may be carry-over from other donors' samples. The gene calls are TRBV11-1 and TRBJ1-2, with D maybe TRBD1 (5 bases). Sequencing used memory CD4+ T cells from PBMCs. Subset: CD45RA-negative fraction. In nucleotides, the CDR3 is TGTGCCAGCAGCGTGGCGCGGGACCCGCCGTATTATGGCTACACCTTC. This gives the protein CASSVARDPPYYGYTF.